This T cell receptor beta chain was obtained from a study of T cell changes during pregnancy in multiple sclerosis. The CDR3 spans 15 residues. Trimming took 0 bases from V and 4 from J; bases not matched to a gene: 5. Germline V gene sequence: CDR1 SGHRS, CDR2 YFSETQ. Method: immunoSEQ multiplex PCR; TCRdb's copy keeps in-frame clones and lacks some. The table has tens of thousands of clones, about 94% seen once. The material was CD8+ T cells from peripheral blood mononuclear cells, obtained in the second trimester of pregnancy. The clonotype comes from a female donor with multiple sclerosis, enrolled in a pregnancy study. The chain employs TRBV5-1 and TRBJ1-2; 8 nucleotides line up with TRBD1. The CDR3 loop is CASSLVSGGTYGYTF. The CDR3 bases are TGCGCCAGCAGCTTGGTCTCAGGGGGCACCTATGGCTACACCTTC.